The clone carrying this TCR beta chain appeared many times. Its target is unknown. The CDR3 covers 14 residues. Germline V gene data show CDR1 as SQVTM and CDR2 as ANQGSEA. The V end was cut by 7 bases, the J end by 2 bases, with 17 bases between. The data were obtained in a study of beta chain features in type 1 diabetes. Isolated RNA was reverse transcribed in full, so expressed TCRB transcripts were sequenced. Assay: immunoSEQ multiplex PCR; the TCRdb copy retains only in-frame clones and omits some. The sample lists approximately 170,000 clones; over 6% were seen once. The study's findings and limits: TCRB CDR3 length was moderately but significantly reduced in all four CD4+ subsets of Type 1 diabetes patients.

The V and J genes are TRBV29-1 and TRBJ1-1; D might be TRBD1 (6 bases). The source of this sequence is a man younger than 35 with type 1 diabetes. The sequenced material came from central memory CD4+ T cells from blood. CDR3 amino acids: CSARPRDINTEAFF. CDR3 sequence (DNA): TGCAGCGCCCGTCCACGGGACATCAACACTGAAGCTTTCTTT.